This is a list of T cell receptor beta chains from one sample in a study of blood T cell repertoires in COVID-19. TCRdb keeps only in-frame clones here, not all; method: immunoSEQ multiplex PCR. The sample records about 280,000 clones, approximately 85% being singletons. Sample: peripheral blood. These receptors were obtained from an older woman with acute or convalescent COVID-19. Both conserved end residues are part of each CDR3. D genes are given only for firm matches. Clone size, where shown, is once, few, many, or a class for clones that have expanded.

d_gene: -
abundance: -
j_gene: TRBJ1-2
v_gene: TRBV2
CDR3aa: CASSETTARDGYTF
CDR3nt: TGTGCCAGCAGTGAAACCACCGCCCGGGATGGCTACACCTTC

d_gene: -
abundance: -
j_gene: TRBJ1-5
v_gene: TRBV23-1
CDR3aa: CASSLSFLRGEWGGNQPQHF
CDR3nt: TGCGCCAGCAGTCTCTCCTTTCTCAGGGGTGAATGGGGTGGCAATCAGCCCCAGCATTTT

d_gene: TRBD2
abundance: -
j_gene: TRBJ2-1
v_gene: TRBV9
CDR3aa: CASSPRSSGPNEQFF
CDR3nt: TGTGCCAGCAGCCCTCGGAGTAGCGGGCCTAATGAGCAGTTCTTC

d_gene: -
abundance: -
j_gene: TRBJ1-1
v_gene: TRBV6-1
CDR3aa: CASSEFRQDEAFF
CDR3nt: TGTGCCAGCAGTGAATTCCGACAAGATGAAGCTTTCTTT

d_gene: TRBD2
abundance: -
j_gene: TRBJ2-1
v_gene: TRBV29-1
CDR3aa: CSVGSSGGASSYNEQFF
CDR3nt: TGCAGCGTTGGGTCTAGCGGGGGGGCGAGCTCCTACAATGAGCAGTTCTTC

d_gene: -
abundance: -
j_gene: TRBJ2-2
v_gene: TRBV12-3/TRBV12-4
CDR3aa: CASSLLGELFF
CDR3nt: TGTGCCAGCAGTCTCCTCGGGGAGCTGTTTTTT

d_gene: -
abundance: -
j_gene: TRBJ2-7
v_gene: TRBV11-2
CDR3aa: CASSLVGGQYF
CDR3nt: TGTGCCAGCAGCTTAGTAGGCGGGCAGTACTTC

d_gene: -
abundance: once
j_gene: TRBJ1-1
v_gene: TRBV9
CDR3aa: CASSAAQGFNTEAFF
CDR3nt: TGTGCCAGCAGCGCAGCCCAGGGATTTAACACTGAAGCTTTCTTT

d_gene: -
abundance: -
j_gene: TRBJ1-6
v_gene: TRBV3-1/TRBV3-2
CDR3aa: CASSQEADPPLHF
CDR3nt: TGTGCCAGCAGCCAAGAGGCAGATCCACCCCTCCACTTT

d_gene: -
abundance: -
j_gene: TRBJ1-2
v_gene: TRBV28
CDR3aa: CASSLTQGNYGYTF
CDR3nt: TGTGCCAGCAGTTTAACGCAGGGTAACTATGGCTACACCTTC

d_gene: -
abundance: -
j_gene: TRBJ2-3
v_gene: TRBV7-2
CDR3aa: CASSDGTLDTQYF
CDR3nt: TGTGCCAGCAGCGACGGGACTCTGGATACGCAGTATTTT

d_gene: -
abundance: -
j_gene: TRBJ1-2
v_gene: TRBV6-5
CDR3aa: CASSSVYGYTF
CDR3nt: TGTGCCAGCAGTTCAGTCTATGGCTACACCTTC

d_gene: -
abundance: -
j_gene: TRBJ2-7
v_gene: TRBV4-1
CDR3aa: CASSQVVVINRVSLSYEQYF
CDR3nt: TGCGCCAGCAGCCAAGTAGTCGTTATTAACAGAGTTTCTCTTTCCTACGAGCAGTACTTC

d_gene: -
abundance: -
j_gene: TRBJ1-1
v_gene: TRBV5-6
CDR3aa: CASSRRGERVTEAFF
CDR3nt: TGTGCCAGCAGCCGGCGGGGAGAGAGGGTCACTGAAGCTTTCTTT

d_gene: -
abundance: few
j_gene: TRBJ2-7
v_gene: TRBV18
CDR3aa: CASSLSGGYEQYF
CDR3nt: TGTGCCAGCTCCCTCTCCGGGGGCTACGAGCAGTACTTC

d_gene: TRBD1
abundance: -
j_gene: TRBJ1-4
v_gene: TRBV13
CDR3aa: CASSSGQGRRSEKLFF
CDR3nt: TGTGCCAGCAGCTCCGGACAGGGGCGAAGGAGTGAAAAACTGTTTTTT

d_gene: TRBD1
abundance: -
j_gene: TRBJ1-2
v_gene: TRBV12-3/TRBV12-4
CDR3aa: CASQGQGVYGYTF
CDR3nt: TGTGCCAGCCAAGGACAGGGCGTCTATGGCTACACCTTC

d_gene: -
abundance: -
j_gene: TRBJ1-3
v_gene: TRBV30
CDR3aa: CAWSAGAGNTIYF
CDR3nt: TGTGCCTGGAGTGCAGGGGCTGGAAACACCATATATTTT

d_gene: TRBD2
abundance: -
j_gene: TRBJ2-2
v_gene: TRBV6-5
CDR3aa: CASSYQRGGELFF
CDR3nt: TGTGCCAGCAGTTACCAGCGGGGGGGGGAGCTGTTTTTT

d_gene: -
abundance: -
j_gene: TRBJ1-6
v_gene: TRBV11-2
CDR3aa: CASSLASSPLHF
CDR3nt: TGTGCCAGCAGCTTAGCATCCTCACCCCTCCACTTT

d_gene: -
abundance: -
j_gene: TRBJ1-5
v_gene: TRBV7-2
CDR3aa: CASSLWGGADQPQHF
CDR3nt: TGTGCCAGCAGCTTATGGGGGGGGGCTGATCAGCCCCAGCATTTT

d_gene: -
abundance: -
j_gene: TRBJ2-1
v_gene: TRBV2
CDR3aa: CASSEGALRYEQFF
CDR3nt: TGTGCCAGCAGTGAGGGGGCCCTACGGTATGAGCAGTTCTTC

d_gene: -
abundance: -
j_gene: TRBJ1-2
v_gene: TRBV7-9
CDR3aa: CASSFREGGGYTF
CDR3nt: TGTGCCAGCAGTTTCAGGGAAGGTGGTGGCTACACCTTC

d_gene: -
abundance: once
j_gene: TRBJ2-3
v_gene: TRBV9
CDR3aa: CASSPPGAASTDTQYF
CDR3nt: TGTGCCAGCAGCCCTCCGGGAGCGGCTAGCACAGATACGCAGTATTTT

d_gene: TRBD1
abundance: -
j_gene: TRBJ1-2
v_gene: TRBV6-1
CDR3aa: CASSERTGLYTF
CDR3nt: TGTGCCAGCAGTGAACGGACAGGGCTCTACACCTTC

d_gene: -
abundance: -
j_gene: TRBJ2-2
v_gene: TRBV12-3/TRBV12-4
CDR3aa: CASSLSDGELFF
CDR3nt: TGTGCCAGCAGTTTATCAGACGGGGAGCTGTTTTTT

d_gene: -
abundance: -
j_gene: TRBJ1-6
v_gene: TRBV30
CDR3aa: CAWSKGQDNSPLHF
CDR3nt: TGTGCCTGGAGTAAGGGACAAGATAATTCACCCCTCCACTTT

d_gene: -
abundance: few
j_gene: TRBJ2-3
v_gene: TRBV19
CDR3aa: CASSGSLIDTQYF
CDR3nt: TGTGCCAGTAGTGGCTCCCTGATAGATACGCAGTATTTT

d_gene: TRBD1
abundance: once
j_gene: TRBJ2-7
v_gene: TRBV19
CDR3aa: CASTARGFHEQYF
CDR3nt: TGTGCCAGTACGGCCAGGGGGTTCCACGAGCAGTACTTC

d_gene: -
abundance: -
j_gene: TRBJ1-6
v_gene: TRBV5-1
CDR3aa: CASSPGTPYNSPLHF
CDR3nt: TGCGCCAGCAGCCCCGGGACTCCTTATAATTCACCCCTCCACTTT

d_gene: -
abundance: -
j_gene: TRBJ2-1
v_gene: TRBV2
CDR3aa: CASSQRREQFF
CDR3nt: TGTGCCAGCAGCCAGCGACGCGAGCAGTTCTTC

d_gene: -
abundance: -
j_gene: TRBJ2-3
v_gene: TRBV6-5
CDR3aa: CASKGLLTDTQYF
CDR3nt: TGTGCCAGCAAGGGACTCCTCACAGATACGCAGTATTTT

d_gene: -
abundance: -
j_gene: TRBJ1-2
v_gene: TRBV5-4
CDR3aa: CASSSGRGGGYTF
CDR3nt: TGTGCCAGCAGCTCGGGTAGGGGGGGCGGCTACACCTTC

d_gene: -
abundance: -
j_gene: TRBJ1-1
v_gene: TRBV19
CDR3aa: CASRVGRDYTEAFF
CDR3nt: TGTGCCAGTAGGGTCGGCAGGGACTACACTGAAGCTTTCTTT

d_gene: TRBD2
abundance: -
j_gene: TRBJ2-3
v_gene: TRBV4-2
CDR3aa: CASSQGLAGRVAQYF
CDR3nt: TGTGCCAGCAGCCAAGGACTAGCGGGGCGCGTTGCGCAGTATTTT

d_gene: -
abundance: -
j_gene: TRBJ1-6
v_gene: TRBV11-2
CDR3aa: CASSLRGNSPLHF
CDR3nt: TGTGCCAGCAGCTTAAGGGGGAATTCACCCCTCCACTTT

d_gene: -
abundance: -
j_gene: TRBJ2-3
v_gene: TRBV30
CDR3aa: CAWRVEDTQYF
CDR3nt: TGTGCCTGGAGGGTAGAGGATACGCAGTATTTT

d_gene: -
abundance: -
j_gene: TRBJ1-2
v_gene: TRBV5-1
CDR3aa: CASSPTGNYGYTF
CDR3nt: TGCGCCAGCAGCCCCACAGGGAACTATGGCTACACCTTC

d_gene: -
abundance: -
j_gene: TRBJ1-2
v_gene: TRBV11-3
CDR3aa: CASSSTGLRGYTF
CDR3nt: TGTGCCAGCAGCTCCACAGGTCTCCGAGGCTACACCTTC

d_gene: -
abundance: -
j_gene: TRBJ2-2
v_gene: TRBV12-3/TRBV12-4
CDR3aa: CASSRIYTGELFF
CDR3nt: TGTGCCAGCAGCCGTATATACACCGGGGAGCTGTTTTTT

d_gene: TRBD2
abundance: -
j_gene: TRBJ2-3
v_gene: TRBV9
CDR3aa: CASSAALTSGVSDTQYF
CDR3nt: TGTGCCAGCAGCGCCGCCCTAACTAGCGGGGTCTCAGATACGCAGTATTTT

d_gene: -
abundance: -
j_gene: TRBJ2-3
v_gene: TRBV5-6
CDR3aa: CASSLYQGQRGMAQYF
CDR3nt: TGTGCCAGCAGCTTGTACCAGGGACAAAGAGGGATGGCGCAGTATTTT

d_gene: TRBD2
abundance: -
j_gene: TRBJ2-5
v_gene: TRBV7-2
CDR3aa: CASSGWGGLQETQYF
CDR3nt: TGTGCCAGCAGCGGTTGGGGGGGTCTCCAAGAGACCCAGTACTTC

d_gene: TRBD2
abundance: -
j_gene: TRBJ2-7
v_gene: TRBV28
CDR3aa: CASSLLSGGASYEQYF
CDR3nt: TGTGCCAGCAGTTTATTGAGCGGGGGGGCGTCCTACGAGCAGTACTTC

d_gene: -
abundance: -
j_gene: TRBJ2-1
v_gene: TRBV5-1
CDR3aa: CASSPRQGRGGEQFF
CDR3nt: TGCGCCAGCAGCCCCAGACAGGGGCGGGGGGGTGAGCAGTTCTTC

d_gene: -
abundance: -
j_gene: TRBJ2-3
v_gene: TRBV5-1
CDR3aa: CASSLGRGFTDTQYF
CDR3nt: TGCGCCAGCAGCTTGGGTCGGGGGTTCACAGATACGCAGTATTTT

d_gene: TRBD1
abundance: -
j_gene: TRBJ1-1
v_gene: TRBV7-9
CDR3aa: CASSPNKQGMNTEAFF
CDR3nt: TGTGCCAGCAGCCCAAACAAACAGGGGATGAACACTGAAGCTTTCTTT

d_gene: TRBD1
abundance: few
j_gene: TRBJ1-5
v_gene: TRBV24-1
CDR3aa: CATSDGTASQPQHF
CDR3nt: TGTGCCACCAGTGATGGGACAGCGTCGCAGCCCCAGCATTTT

d_gene: TRBD1
abundance: -
j_gene: TRBJ2-3
v_gene: TRBV19
CDR3aa: CASSTGQGSATQYF
CDR3nt: TGTGCCAGTAGCACCGGACAGGGCTCTGCTACGCAGTATTTT

d_gene: TRBD1
abundance: few
j_gene: TRBJ1-6
v_gene: TRBV12-3/TRBV12-4
CDR3aa: CASSYGQGSPLHF
CDR3nt: TGTGCCAGCAGCTACGGACAGGGATCACCCCTCCACTTT

d_gene: -
abundance: -
j_gene: TRBJ1-1
v_gene: TRBV18
CDR3aa: CASAPGVNTEAFF
CDR3nt: TGTGCCAGCGCGCCGGGGGTAAACACTGAAGCTTTCTTT

d_gene: TRBD1
abundance: -
j_gene: TRBJ1-1
v_gene: TRBV2
CDR3aa: CASREVSGGTEAFF
CDR3nt: TGTGCCAGCAGGGAAGTTTCAGGGGGAACTGAAGCTTTCTTT

d_gene: -
abundance: few
j_gene: TRBJ2-5
v_gene: TRBV12-5
CDR3aa: CASGLRTLGETQYF
CDR3nt: TGTGCTAGTGGTTTGAGGACTCTTGGGGAGACCCAGTACTTC